The 18 T cell receptor beta chains presented below share a single source sample, sequenced in a study of T cells in Graves' hyperthyroidism and ophthalmopathy. Amplified regions were TCR beta CDR3 sequences from RNA transcripts. Researchers ran a first-round RT-PCR on the TCR CDR3 using the HTBI primer set. In TCRdb, the multiplex PCR reads were re-called with MiXCR into one record per CDR3 protein. The sample contains 600,000 to 700,000 distinct CDR3 sequences, less than 45% of which appear only once. The specimen sequenced was peripheral blood or thyroid tissue (not recorded which). The receptors were sampled from an adult man with Graves' disease, either hyperthyroidism or ophthalmopathy (not recorded which).

The chain employs TRBV29-1 and TRBJ1-2; 10 bases fit TRBD1. This CDR3 region has 12 residues. V was clipped by 7 bases and J by 8 bases; unmatched bases: 7. The germline gives CDR1 SQVTM, CDR2 ANQGSEA. Here the CDR3 DNA reads TGCAGCGGGGAGACAGGGGGCCGGGGCTACACCTTC. As protein: CSGETGGRGYTF.

This clonotype has more than one count but fewer than ten. The V gene is TRBV7-6, the J gene TRBJ2-5; 10 bases are shared with TRBD2. The CDR3 consists of 17 residues. Unmatched junction bases numbered 13, after V lost 7 bases and J lost 2 bases. Germline V lookup: CDR1 SGHVS, CDR2 FNYEAQ. As DNA, the CDR3 is TGTGCCAGCATAGAGCGGGGGGGGACGGTGCGGCAAGAGACCCAGTACTTC. Protein sequence: CASIERGGTVRQETQYF.

The rearrangement uses TRBV19 and TRBJ1-1; D gene ambiguous. The V end was cut by 4 bases, the J end by 1 base, with 10 bases between. The CDR3 is made up of 14 amino acids. CDR1 and CDR2 (germline): LNHDA, SQIVND (reference sequence). In DNA form, the CDR3 reads TGTGCCAGTAGTACCCCTCTGCCGAACACTGAAGCTTTCTTT. Its translation is CASSTPLPNTEAFF. Full variable domain (outside the CDR3, taken from reference TRBV19 and TRBJ1-1): DGGITQSPKYLFRKEGQNVTLSCEQNLNHDAMYWYRQDPGQGLRLIYYSQIVNDFQKGDIAEGYSVSREKKESFPLTVTSAQKNPTAFYLCASSTPLPNTEAFFGQGTRLTVV.

To note about this clonotype: This may come from a read error, since a much larger clone is one base off. This chain uses TRBV7-2 with TRBJ1-4, with a weak D call TRBD1 (5 bases). The V end was cut by 3 bases, the J end by 5 bases, with 13 bases between. The germline CDR1 and CDR2 sequences are SGHTA and FQGNSA. The CDR3 is 15 residues long. CDR3 DNA: TGTGCCAGCAGCTTCGGGGCAGGCGGAAATGAAAAACTGTTTTTT. This codes for CASSFGAGGNEKLFF.

The rearrangement uses TRBV29-1 and TRBJ1-2; D unclear. From germline, CDR1 is SQVTM and CDR2 ANQGSEA. Deletions cut 0 bases from V and 7 bases from J, with 21 bases between. The CDR3 loop spans 16 amino acids. CDR3 loop: CSVEDTRRGAISGYTF. As DNA, the CDR3 is TGCAGCGTTGAAGATACCCGGAGAGGAGCTATCTCTGGCTACACCTTC.

J is TRBJ2-5 and V is TRBV20-1; 9 bases are a match to TRBD1. Looked up from germline, CDR1 is DFQATT and CDR2 is SNEGSKA (reference sequence). V lost 5 bases to trimming and J lost 7 bases; unmatched junction nucleotides: 5. The CDR3 loop spans 12 amino acids. The CDR3: CSARQGQGTQYF. The CDR3 DNA is TGCAGTGCTCGACAGGGACAGGGGACCCAGTACTTC.

This clonotype appeared once. The rearrangement joins TRBV10-2 to TRBJ1-4, with a weak D call TRBD1 (5 bases). V gave up 7 bases and J gave up 3 bases, with 9 bases separating them. Germline-derived CDR1 and CDR2 are WSHSY and SAAADI. The CDR3 is made up of 13 amino acids. CDR3 loop: CASMGRANEKLFF. The CDR3 DNA is TGCGCCAGCATGGGGCGAGCTAATGAAAAACTGTTTTTT.

The chain carries TRBV7-3 and TRBJ1-6; 7 nucleotides align to TRBD1. V trimming: 5 bases; J trimming: 8 bases; junction bases outside the gene matches: 9. The CDR3 has 15 residues. Looked up from germline, CDR1 is SGHTA and CDR2 is FQGTGA. CDR3: CASSPQTGLDSPLHF. The CDR3 nucleotides are TGTGCCAGCAGCCCCCAGACAGGGCTGGATTCACCCCTCCACTTT.

There are many counts of this clonotype. The junction departs from germline at one end; a sequencing error may be responsible. The chain recombines TRBV5-1 with TRBJ1-2; possible D gene TRBD1, 5 bases. The CDR3 covers 14 residues. CDR1 and CDR2 (germline): SGHRS, YFSETQ. The CDR3 coding sequence is TGTGCCAGCAGCTTAGCTGGGCAGGGTGATGGCTACACCTTC. It codes for CASSLAGQGDGYTF.

The rearrangement links TRBV7-8 to TRBJ1-1, with no clear D. The CDR3 sequence is 15 residues long. Per germline, CDR1 SGHVS and CDR2 FQNEAQ. V was cut by 6 bases and J by 0 bases, with 14 bases left in between. The CDR3 bases are TGTGCCAGCAGAGCTCCAGGTTACCTGAACACTGAAGCTTTCTTT. Residues: CASRAPGYLNTEAFF.

With regard to this clonotype: It may be a read error: a sequence one base away is much more abundant. J is TRBJ1-4 and V is TRBV29-1; no clear D. Germline-derived CDR1 and CDR2 are SQVTM and ANQGSEA. V lost 4 bases to trimming and J lost 8 bases, with 14 bases between them. The length of the CDR3 is 13 residues. The CDR3 nucleotides read TGCAGCGTTGGATTGGGGAATGGAGAAAAACTGTTTTTT. This gives the protein CSVGLGNGEKLFF.

This clonotype was found a few times. The V and J genes are TRBV7-9 and TRBJ2-5; the D call may be TRBD1 or TRBD2 (5 bases each). Per germline, CDR1 SEHNR and CDR2 FQNEAQ (reference sequence). Trimming shortened V by 5 bases and J by 5 bases, and 12 bases separated the two germline ends. This CDR3 is built from 13 residues. DNA for the CDR3: TGTGCCAGCAGCCAAGCATGGGGGGAGACCCAGTACTTC. It encodes CASSQAWGETQYF.

V is TRBV7-8 and J is TRBJ1-2; D gene uncertain. Trimming removed 4 bases at V and 0 bases at J, with 18 bases between. CDR1 is SGHVS, CDR2 FQNEAQ, per germline. The length of the CDR3 is 17 residues. The CDR3 nucleotides read TGTGCCAGCAGCTCCCCAGGTGGGATAAAAGCTAACTATGGCTACACCTTC. It specifies CASSSPGGIKANYGYTF.

This clonotype was detected only once. The chain recombines TRBV24-1 with TRBJ2-5; D could derive from TRBD1 or TRBD2 (5 bases each). The V end lost 3 bases, the J end lost 1 base, and 14 bases lay between the germline ends. There are 16 residues in the CDR3. Per germline, CDR1 KGHDR and CDR2 SFDVKD. As DNA, the CDR3 is TGTGCCACCAGTGATGGCCAGACGGGGACCCAAGAGACCCAGTACTTC. Its protein is CATSDGQTGTQETQYF.

This clonotype has a handful of counts. This chain joins TRBV29-1 and TRBJ2-5; 14 bases align to TRBD2. Looked up from germline, CDR1 is SQVTM and CDR2 is ANQGSEA. The trim removed 6 bases at V and 1 base at J, leaving 4 bases unmatched. This CDR3 contains 15 residues. The CDR3 loop reads CSVGLAGGSQETQYF. CDR3 coding DNA: TGCAGCGTCGGACTAGCGGGGGGTTCCCAAGAGACCCAGTACTTC.

This clonotype was counted at least ten times. The CDR3 DNA sequence: TGTGCCACCAGCAGAGATTTCGGGTTGGAGGAGACCCAGTACTTC. Translation gives CATSRDFGLEETQYF. The chain recombines TRBV15 with TRBJ2-5; D remains ambiguous. V was cut by 0 bases and J by 5 bases, with 13 bases left in between. This CDR3 has 15 amino acids. Germline loops: CDR1 LNHNV, CDR2 YYDKDF (reference sequence).

The chain couples TRBV6-6 to TRBJ1-1, with D tentatively TRBD1 (5 bases). The CDR3 extends over 14 amino acids. CDR1 is MNHNY, CDR2 SVGAGI, per germline (reference sequence). With 10 bases removed from V and 8 bases from J, the gap between germline ends came to 23 bases. CDR3 sequence: CATTLAPGRGEAFF. In nucleotides, the CDR3 is TGTGCCACCACACTCGCCCCGGGGCGCGGGGAAGCTTTCTTT.

The V call is TRBV19, the J call TRBJ1-2; D is uncertain. Trimming shortened V by 3 bases and J by 1 base, and 6 bases separated the two germline ends. The CDR3 sequence is 13 residues long. The germline CDR1 and CDR2 sequences are LNHDA and SQIVND (reference sequence). The CDR3 protein is CASSIGSNYGYTF. In DNA, the CDR3 is TGTGCCAGTAGTATTGGGAGTAACTATGGCTACACCTTC. Supplemented by reference TRBV19 and TRBJ1-2, the full variable domain reads DGGITQSPKYLFRKEGQNVTLSCEQNLNHDAMYWYRQDPGQGLRLIYYSQIVNDFQKGDIAEGYSVSREKKESFPLTVTSAQKNPTAFYLCASSIGSNYGYTFGSGTRLTVV.